A single sample is the source of the 6 T cell receptor beta chains below, sequenced in a study of blood T cell repertoires in COVID-19. Some clones are missing from TCRdb's copy, which holds only in-frame ones; the method was immunoSEQ multiplex PCR. The sample has 150,000 to 200,000 clones; about four fifths are singletons. The sequencing sample was made of peripheral blood. The source is a woman in her 70s who had recovered from COVID-19.

This clone has a handful of counts. The chain carries TRBV5-4 and TRBJ1-6; TRBD1 aligns across 10 bases. Unmatched junction bases numbered 6, after V lost 3 bases and J lost 9 bases. This CDR3 region has 15 residues. Germline CDR1 SGHNT, CDR2 YYREEE (reference sequence). The CDR3 DNA reads as TGTGCCAGCAGCTGGGGACAGGGGAGCGCTTCACCCCTCCACTTT. As protein: CASSWGQGSASPLHF.

The chain is built from TRBV18 and TRBJ1-5, with 7 bases fitting TRBD1. The germline V gene has CDR1 KGHSH and CDR2 LQKENI. V was clipped by 2 bases and J by 2 bases; unmatched bases: 6. The CDR3 sequence is 16 residues long. The CDR3 spells CASSPGTAWGNQPQHF. DNA for the CDR3: TGTGCCAGCTCACCAGGGACAGCCTGGGGCAATCAGCCCCAGCATTTT. The entire variable domain, with the rest obtained from reference TRBV18 and TRBJ1-5, is as follows: NAGVMQNPRHLVRRRGQEARLRCSPMKGHSHVYWYRQLPEEGLKFMVYLQKENIIDESGMPKERFSAEFPKEGPSILRIQQVVRGDSAAYFCASSPGTAWGNQPQHFGDGTRLSIL.

The genes are TRBV7-9 and TRBJ2-3; 12 nucleotides align to TRBD2. The CDR3 is made up of 16 amino acids. Losses at the gene ends were 5 bases for V and 7 bases for J; bases not matched to a gene: 10. Germline lookup yields CDR1 SEHNR and CDR2 FQNEAQ (reference sequence). The chain's CDR3 is CASSTRLAGGGNTQYF. As DNA, the CDR3 is TGTGCCAGCAGCACCCGGCTAGCGGGAGGGGGGAATACGCAGTATTTT.

V is TRBV5-4 and J is TRBJ2-1; 14 bases map to TRBD2. The J segment lost 15 bases and the V segment lost 3 bases, leaving 14 bases of the junction unmatched. This CDR3 has 16 amino acids. The germline CDR1 and CDR2 sequences are SGHNT and YYREEE (reference sequence). The CDR3 loop reads CASSSGTSGSTPVGFF. The CDR3 DNA reads as TGTGCCAGCAGCTCAGGGACTAGCGGGAGCACCCCGGTTGGGTTCTTC.

The rearrangement joins TRBV2 to TRBJ2-5; D perhaps matches TRBD2 (5 bases). CDR1 SNHLY and CDR2 FYNNEI come from the germline V gene. V was cut by 1 base and J by 2 bases, with 8 bases left in between. The CDR3 is 14 residues long. The CDR3 spells CASSEGTLQETQYF. In DNA form, the CDR3 reads TGTGCCAGCAGTGAAGGGACTCTTCAAGAGACCCAGTACTTC. The entire variable domain, with the rest obtained from reference TRBV2 and TRBJ2-5, is as follows: EPEVTQTPSHQVTQMGQEVILRCVPISNHLYFYWYRQILGQKVEFLVSFYNNEISEKSEIFDDQFSVERPDGSNFTLKIRSTKLEDSAMYFCASSEGTLQETQYFGPGTRLLVL.

The rearrangement uses TRBV18 and TRBJ1-2, with 10 bases matching TRBD1. The CDR3 is 13 residues long. Losses at the gene ends were 2 bases for V and 6 bases for J; bases not matched to a gene: 0. Germline CDR1 is KGHSH and CDR2 is LQKENI. The CDR3, as DNA: TGTGCCAGCTCACCAGACAGGGGGCATGGCTACACCTTC. This translates into CASSPDRGHGYTF.